The 27 T cell receptor beta chains below all came from one sample that was sequenced in a study of T cells in Graves' hyperthyroidism and ophthalmopathy. What was amplified from RNA transcripts were TCR beta CDR3 regions. First-round RT-PCR targeting the TCR CDR3 was performed with the HTBI primer set. TCRdb itself ran the multiplex PCR reads through MiXCR, one entry per CDR3 protein. This sample has about 58,000 distinct CDR3 sequences, with about 49% found just once. The sample was blood. Source of these receptors: a woman aged 25-40 years with Graves' ophthalmopathy.

The J gene is TRBJ2-7, the V gene TRBV7-6; 11 bases fit TRBD2. The CDR3 consists of 15 residues. Trimming at V came to 6 bases and at J to 3 bases, leaving 7 bases not matched to a gene. Germline values: CDR1 SGHVS, CDR2 FNYEAQ. The DNA for the CDR3 is TGTGCCAGCAGGCCGTTAGCGGGAGGGCGCTACGAGCAGTACTTC. This encodes CASRPLAGGRYEQYF. Full variable domain (outside the CDR3, taken from reference TRBV7-6 and TRBJ2-7): GAGVSQSPRYKVTKRGQDVALRCDPISGHVSLYWYRQALGQGPEFLTYFNYEAQQDKSGLPNDRFSAERPEGSISTLTIQRTEQRDSAMYRCASRPLAGGRYEQYFGPGTRLTVT.

This rearrangement joins TRBV11-3 to TRBJ1-2; TRBD1 agrees at 9 bases. Losses at the gene ends were 5 bases for V and 7 bases for J; bases not matched to a gene: 8. Per the germline V gene, CDR1 is SGHNT and CDR2 is YENEEA. The length of the CDR3 is 14 residues. Written as DNA, the CDR3 is TGTGCCAGCAGCACCCGACAGGGGGGCCGTGGCTACACCTTC. Encoded protein: CASSTRQGGRGYTF.

A note on this clonotype: Because it lacks the conserved phenylalanine or tryptophan at the end, this CDR3 is likely a read error. This chain uses TRBV7-9 with TRBJ2-3; 8 bases are shared with TRBD2. CDR1 is SEHNR and CDR2 is FQNEAQ in the germline V gene (reference sequence). The CDR3 has 14 amino acids. The V and J ends lost 4 bases and 10 bases, in that order; junction bases with no gene match: 10. CDR3 loop: CASSSSTSESPQYS. CDR3 bases: TGTGCCAGCAGCTCCTCGACTAGCGAGAGTCCGCAGTATTCT.

V is TRBV10-3 and J is TRBJ1-1; TRBD1 aligns across 9 bases. The V gene end was trimmed by 6 bases and the J gene end by 0 bases; junction bases not matched to a gene: 8. The V gene's germline CDR1 is ENHRY and CDR2 SYGVKD. The CDR3 is 16 amino acids. CDR3 residues: CAISLGTGIMNTEAFF. CDR3 nucleotides: TGTGCCATCAGCCTCGGGACAGGGATCATGAACACTGAAGCTTTCTTT.

This clonotype is medium-sized (0.01 to 0.1%) in the sample. CDR3 protein: CSVRQGHYEQYF. The CDR3 DNA reads TGCAGCGTTCGACAGGGTCACTACGAGCAGTACTTC. The chain combines TRBV29-1 with TRBJ2-7, with 7 positions matching TRBD1. CDR3 size: 12 residues. The ends lost 5 bases at V and 3 bases at J; junction bases unmatched: 4. Germline V lookup: CDR1 SQVTM, CDR2 ANQGSEA.

The chain uses TRBV24-1 and TRBJ2-3; TRBD1 agrees at 8 bases. The V gene end was trimmed by 4 bases and the J gene end by 11 bases; junction bases not matched to a gene: 13. Looked up from germline, CDR1 is KGHDR and CDR2 is SFDVKD. The CDR3 loop spans 15 amino acids. The CDR3 reads CATSEPGQANNEQYF. In DNA form, the CDR3 reads TGTGCCACCAGTGAGCCGGGACAGGCCAACAATGAGCAGTATTTT.

This clonotype was picked up a small number of times. The genes are TRBV20-1 and TRBJ2-3; TRBD2 is a possible D gene (6 bases). V lost 3 bases, J lost 2 bases, and 9 bases lay in between. The CDR3 has 13 amino acids. Per germline, CDR1 DFQATT and CDR2 SNEGSKA (reference sequence). DNA of the CDR3: TGCAGTGCTAGGGGAGGACCCACAGATACGCAGTATTTT. Translating it yields CSARGGPTDTQYF.

The chain carries TRBV24-1 and TRBJ2-2, with 10 positions matching TRBD1. Germline trimming cut 3 bases from V and 5 bases from J; bases unmatched to any gene: 8. The CDR3 has 17 residues. Germline CDR1 and CDR2: KGHDR and SFDVKD. The CDR3 coding sequence is TGTGCCACCAGTGATCTCACCGGGACAGGGGCGACCGGGGAGCTGTTTTTT. It is translated as CATSDLTGTGATGELFF.

The V and J genes are TRBV10-1 and TRBJ2-7; perhaps TRBD1 as D (6 bases). Trimming pared 9 bases from V and 5 bases from J, leaving 17 bases between. In germline, CDR1 is WNHNN, CDR2 SYGVQD (reference sequence). The CDR3 consists of 13 residues. CDR3 region: CARRAGAGHEQYF. In DNA form, the CDR3 reads TGCGCCAGGCGGGCAGGGGCTGGCCACGAGCAGTACTTC.

The chain has TRBV9 and TRBJ2-3, with no clear D. Trimming shortened V by 3 bases and J by 0 bases, and 8 bases separated the two germline ends. The germline V gene encodes CDR1 SGDLS and CDR2 YYNGEE. This CDR3 comprises 14 residues. This chain's CDR3 is CASSEGTSTDTQYF. The CDR3 DNA follows: TGTGCCAGCAGCGAGGGAACTAGCACAGATACGCAGTATTTT.

There are a few counts of this clonotype. CDR3 in amino acids: CASSYAEPSAGALGTEAFF. CDR3 DNA sequence: TGTGCCAGCAGTTATGCCGAACCCTCGGCAGGGGCTTTGGGCACTGAAGCTTTCTTT. The chain employs TRBV6-6 and TRBJ1-1; D is perhaps TRBD1 (6 bases). CDR3 length: 19 amino acids. CDR1 is MNHNY and CDR2 is SVGAGI in the germline V gene (reference sequence). V was cut by 3 bases and J by 4 bases, with 27 bases left in between.

This clonotype has at least ten counts. This chain uses TRBV9 with TRBJ2-2; D is unresolved. The germline CDR1 and CDR2 sequences are SGDLS and YYNGEE. The CDR3 runs 14 residues. V dropped 0 bases and J dropped 4 bases, with 7 bases sitting between them. CDR3 DNA: TGTGCCAGCAGCGTAGGAAAACCCACCGGGGAGCTGTTTTTT. This codes for CASSVGKPTGELFF.

The V call is TRBV2, the J call TRBJ1-5; no definite D call. Trimming pared 6 bases from V and 7 bases from J, leaving 16 bases between. Germline V gene data show CDR1 as SNHLY and CDR2 as FYNNEI. This CDR3 spans 14 amino acids. CDR3 DNA sequence: TGTGCCAGCAGGCAGGCGACAACGGCCCAGCCCCAGCATTTT. As protein: CASRQATTAQPQHF.

The CDR3 spells CASRTGRGSQRGGYTF. DNA for the CDR3: TGTGCCAGCCGTACCGGCAGGGGTTCCCAACGTGGAGGCTACACCTTC. The chain combines TRBV6-1 with TRBJ1-2; TRBD1 is a possible D gene (6 bases). With 8 bases removed from V and 8 bases from J, the gap between germline ends came to 27 bases. CDR1 is MNHNS, CDR2 SASEGT, per germline. CDR3 length: 16 residues.

This clonotype was seen many times. The chain employs TRBV6-4 and TRBJ2-3; 11 bases agree with TRBD2. Germline trimming cut 0 bases from V and 2 bases from J; bases unmatched to any gene: 1. CDR3 length: 16 amino acids. CDR1 and CDR2 (germline): MRHNA, SNTAGT. CDR3 sequence: CASSDSTSGNTDTQYF. The DNA for the CDR3 is TGTGCCAGCAGTGACTCGACTAGCGGGAACACAGATACGCAGTATTTT.

By sample share, this clonotype is medium-sized. V is TRBV11-2 and J is TRBJ1-6, with D hard to call. V was pared by 3 bases and J by 7 bases, with 13 bases between. The germline CDR1 and CDR2 sequences are SGHAT and FQNNGV. The CDR3 extends over 15 amino acids. The chain's CDR3 is CASSLDPGRNSPLHF. DNA for the CDR3: TGTGCCAGCAGCTTGGACCCAGGCAGAAATTCACCCCTCCACTTT. Variable domain in full (rest from reference TRBV11-2 and TRBJ1-6): EAGVAQSPRYKIIEKRQSVAFWCNPISGHATLYWYQQILGQGPKLLIQFQNNGVVDDSQLPKDRFSAERLKGVDSTLKIQPAKLEDSAVYLCASSLDPGRNSPLHFGNGTRLTVT.

At least ten counts were recorded for this clonotype. The V gene is TRBV11-2, the J gene TRBJ2-7, with TRBD1 identical over 7 bases. CDR3 size: 12 residues. Per germline, CDR1 SGHAT and CDR2 FQNNGV. With 5 bases clipped from V and 4 bases from J, the junction kept 2 bases outside the gene matches. CDR3 sequence reads: CASSPRGYEQYF. The CDR3 region has the DNA TGTGCCAGCAGCCCCAGGGGGTACGAGCAGTACTTC.

In the case of this clonotype: This may stem from a read error, because a much larger clone lies one nucleotide away. The rearrangement uses TRBV30 and TRBJ2-5; D is unresolved. The V end lost 1 base, the J end lost 4 bases, and 7 bases lay between the germline ends. The germline gives CDR1 GTSNPN, CDR2 SVGIG (reference sequence). This CDR3 has 12 residues. CDR3 nucleotides: TGTGCCTGGAGTGGAGTAGGAGAGACCCAGTACTTC. Protein: CAWSGVGETQYF.

As for this clonotype: No conserved phenylalanine or tryptophan is present at the end of the CDR3, so a read error is the likely explanation. The DNA is omitted, as the CDR3 cannot be located on it reliably, and the CDR3 follows TCRdb's listing. The chain combines TRBV12-5 with TRBJ2-7; whether TRBD2, the table's D call, matches the DNA was not checked. The CDR3 length equals 10 residues, ends included. Germline values: CDR1 LGHNT, CDR2 FRNRAP. The CDR3 region is CASGRPGLAG.

The chain employs TRBV7-2 and TRBJ2-3, with 9 bases fitting TRBD2. From germline, CDR1 is SGHTA and CDR2 FQGNSA. V shed 5 bases, J shed 4 bases, and the junction held 7 bases outside the gene matches. CDR3 length: 15 amino acids. The CDR3 loop is CASSHHSGRPDTQYF. CDR3 DNA: TGTGCCAGCAGCCACCACAGCGGGAGGCCAGATACGCAGTATTTT.

Concerning this clonotype itself: One junction end disagrees with the germline gene, perhaps due to a read error. The chain joins TRBV19 to TRBJ2-6; unclear D gene. The CDR3 runs to 13 residues. Germline V gene sequence: CDR1 LNHDA, CDR2 SQIVND (reference sequence). This chain's CDR3 is CASSIGVANTEAF. CDR3 DNA sequence: TGTGCCAGTAGTATAGGGGTCGCCAACACTGAAGCTTTC.

This clonotype was observed at least ten times. The chain carries TRBV6-5 and TRBJ1-1; D ambiguous. This CDR3 has 14 residues. Germline CDR1 MNHEY, CDR2 SVGAGI. Trimming took 1 base from V and 2 from J, leaving 8 bases between them. This CDR3 is CASSYFRTNTEAFF. As DNA, the CDR3 is TGTGCCAGCAGTTACTTTCGAACCAACACTGAAGCTTTCTTT.

In this sample, this clonotype turned up many times. The chain is built from TRBV20-1 and TRBJ2-1, with 9 nucleotides matching TRBD2. CDR1 is DFQATT, CDR2 SNEGSKA, per germline (reference sequence). The CDR3 covers 15 residues. After removal of 3 bases from V and 7 bases from J, the junction contained 10 bases not matched to a gene. Here the CDR3 reads CSASFRGRAGNEQFF. The CDR3 DNA follows: TGCAGTGCTAGTTTCCGCGGGAGGGCGGGTAATGAGCAGTTCTTC.

The rearrangement links TRBV28 to TRBJ2-1; D uncertain. V was clipped by 6 bases and J by 3 bases, with 12 bases between them. The germline CDR1 and CDR2 sequences are MDHEN and SYDVKM. The CDR3 length is 14 residues. CDR3 amino acids: CASSPAGHYNEQFF. CDR3 sequence (DNA): TGTGCCAGCAGCCCCGCCGGTCACTACAATGAGCAGTTCTTC.

At least ten counts were recorded for this clonotype. Possible read error: a much larger clone is one base away. The rearrangement joins TRBV2 to TRBJ1-5; 9 bases match TRBD1. The CDR3 contains 16 residues. Germline CDR1 and CDR2: SNHLY and FYNNEI. Unmatched junction bases numbered 16, after V lost 4 bases and J lost 12 bases. The CDR3 nucleotides are TGTGCCAGCAGTGGGTTTACAGGGGGCATTCGCAAGCTCCAGCATTTT. Its protein product is CASSGFTGGIRKLQHF.

This clonotype has at least ten counts. The chain couples TRBV9 to TRBJ2-5; 11 bases are a match to TRBD2. The V segment lost 0 bases and the J segment 3 bases; nucleotides outside the gene matches: 1. This CDR3 spans 15 amino acids. CDR1 is SGDLS, CDR2 YYNGEE, per germline. CDR3 DNA sequence: TGTGCCAGCAGCGTAGTAGCGGGAGGGGAAGAGACCCAGTACTTC. It specifies CASSVVAGGEETQYF.

This clonotype appeared many times. The chain uses TRBV20-1 and TRBJ2-7; D uncertain. Trimming took 5 bases from V and 3 from J, leaving 8 bases between them. Germline V lookup: CDR1 DFQATT, CDR2 SNEGSKA (reference sequence). The CDR3 consists of 11 residues. The CDR3 sequence: CSAVDRYEQYF. Written as DNA, the CDR3 is TGCAGTGCTGTGGACCGCTACGAGCAGTACTTC.